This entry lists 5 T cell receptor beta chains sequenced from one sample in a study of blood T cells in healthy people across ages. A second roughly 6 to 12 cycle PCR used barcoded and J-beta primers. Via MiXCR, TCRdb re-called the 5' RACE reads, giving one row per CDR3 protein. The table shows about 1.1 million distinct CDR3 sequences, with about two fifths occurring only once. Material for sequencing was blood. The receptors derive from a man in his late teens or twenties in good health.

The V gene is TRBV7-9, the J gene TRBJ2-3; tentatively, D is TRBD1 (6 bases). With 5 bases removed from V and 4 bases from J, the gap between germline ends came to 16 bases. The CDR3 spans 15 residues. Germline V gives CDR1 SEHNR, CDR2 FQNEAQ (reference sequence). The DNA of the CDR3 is TGTGCCAGCAGCCGCGGACCATCAGGGGCAGATACGCAGTATTTT. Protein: CASSRGPSGADTQYF.

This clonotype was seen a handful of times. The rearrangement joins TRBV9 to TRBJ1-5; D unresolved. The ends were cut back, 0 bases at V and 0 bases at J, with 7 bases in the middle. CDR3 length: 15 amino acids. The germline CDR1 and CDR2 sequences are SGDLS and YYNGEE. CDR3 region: CASSVEPDSNQPQHF. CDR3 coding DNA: TGTGCCAGCAGCGTAGAGCCCGATAGCAATCAGCCCCAGCATTTT. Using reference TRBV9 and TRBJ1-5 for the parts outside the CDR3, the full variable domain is DSGVTQTPKHLITATGQRVTLRCSPRSGDLSVYWYQQSLDQGLQFLIQYYNGEERAKGNILERFSAQQFPDLHSELNLSSLELGDSALYFCASSVEPDSNQPQHFGDGTRLSIL.

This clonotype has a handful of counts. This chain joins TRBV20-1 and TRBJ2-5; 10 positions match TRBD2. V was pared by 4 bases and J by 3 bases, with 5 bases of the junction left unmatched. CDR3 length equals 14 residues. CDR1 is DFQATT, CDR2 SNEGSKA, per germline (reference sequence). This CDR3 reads CSATGAGGEETQYF. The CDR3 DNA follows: TGCAGTGCTACCGGAGCGGGGGGGGAAGAGACCCAGTACTTC.

The CDR3 DNA is TGCAGCGTCCTACGAGGGGGGTCGGGACACAATGAGCAGTTCTTC. This codes for CSVLRGGSGHNEQFF. The chain uses TRBV29-1 and TRBJ2-1; D possibly matches TRBD1 or TRBD2 (6 bases each). This CDR3 is built from 15 residues. Germline CDR1 reads SQVTM; CDR2 reads ANQGSEA. V lost 6 bases, J lost 5 bases, and 20 bases lay in between.

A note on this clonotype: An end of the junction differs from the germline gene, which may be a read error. CDR3 in DNA: TGCGCCTGCAGCCAAGAACTGCGCGCTGAGACCCAGTACTTC. Translated, it gives CACSQELRAETQYF. The rearrangement uses TRBV4-3 and TRBJ2-5; D unresolved. Germline V gene sequence: CDR1 LGHNA, CDR2 YSLEER. The CDR3 covers 14 residues.